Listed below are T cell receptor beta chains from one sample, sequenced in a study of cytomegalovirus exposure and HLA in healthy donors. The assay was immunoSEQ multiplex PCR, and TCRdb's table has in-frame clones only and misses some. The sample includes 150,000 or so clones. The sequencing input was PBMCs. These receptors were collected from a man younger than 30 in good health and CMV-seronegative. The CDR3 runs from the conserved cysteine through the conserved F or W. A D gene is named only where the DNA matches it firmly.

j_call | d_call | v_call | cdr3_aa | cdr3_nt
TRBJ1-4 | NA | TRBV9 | CASSPGDRNEKLFF | TGTGCCAGCAGCCCGGGGGACCGTAATGAAAAACTGTTTTTT
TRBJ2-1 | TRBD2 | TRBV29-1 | CSVTGLAVGRYNEQFF | TGCAGCGTTACCGGACTAGCGGTTGGACGCTACAATGAGCAGTTCTTC
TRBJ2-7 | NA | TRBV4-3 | CASSPTSRSYEQYF | TGCGCCAGCAGCCCTACGTCGCGTTCCTACGAGCAGTACTTC
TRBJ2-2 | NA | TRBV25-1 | CASSESRGWGTNTGELFF | TGTGCCAGCAGTGAATCAAGGGGTTGGGGCACGAACACCGGGGAGCTGTTTTTT
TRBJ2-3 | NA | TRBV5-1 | CASSFEADTQYF | TGCGCCAGCAGCTTCGAGGCAGATACGCAGTATTTT
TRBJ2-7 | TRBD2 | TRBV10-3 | CAISESSGGRITYEQYF | TGTGCCATCAGTGAGTCCAGCGGGGGGCGAATTACCTACGAGCAGTACTTC
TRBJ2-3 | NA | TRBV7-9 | CASSLLTDTQYF | TGTGCCAGCAGCCTTCTCACAGATACGCAGTATTTT
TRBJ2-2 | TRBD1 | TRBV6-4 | CASRDTDRAGELFF | TGTGCCAGCAGAGATACCGACAGGGCCGGGGAGCTGTTTTTT
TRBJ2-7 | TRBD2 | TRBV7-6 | CASSLSGGYEQYF | TGTGCCAGCAGCCTCAGCGGGGGGTACGAGCAGTACTTC
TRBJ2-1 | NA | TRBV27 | CASSSTGWSSYNEQFF | TGTGCCAGCAGTTCCACAGGGTGGAGCTCCTACAATGAGCAGTTCTTC
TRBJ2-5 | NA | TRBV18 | CASSPSQETQYF | TGTGCCAGCTCACCGTCACAAGAGACCCAGTACTTC
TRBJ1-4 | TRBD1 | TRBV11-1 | CASRMTGLRSEKLFF | TGTGCCAGCAGAATGACAGGGCTCCGGAGCGAAAAACTGTTTTTT
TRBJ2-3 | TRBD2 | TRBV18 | CASSPKGLADYTDTQYF | TGTGCCAGCTCACCAAAGGGACTAGCGGATTACACAGATACGCAGTATTTT
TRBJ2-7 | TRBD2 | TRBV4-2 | CASSQDGGRAPEQYF | TGTGCCAGCAGCCAAGACGGTGGGAGGGCCCCCGAGCAGTACTTC
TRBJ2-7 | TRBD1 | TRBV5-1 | CASRIQGASYEQYF | TGCGCCAGCAGGATTCAGGGGGCCTCCTACGAGCAGTACTTC
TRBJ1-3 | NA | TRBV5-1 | CASSLGGTTANSGNTIYF | TGCGCCAGCAGCTTGGGGGGGACAACCGCTAACTCTGGAAACACCATATATTTT
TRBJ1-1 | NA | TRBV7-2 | CASSFQVAEAFF | TGTGCCAGCAGCTTTCAGGTGGCTGAAGCTTTCTTT
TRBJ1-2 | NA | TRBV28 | CASSFEGDRGYTF | TGTGCCAGCAGTTTTGAGGGGGACCGGGGCTACACCTTC
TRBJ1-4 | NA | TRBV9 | CASSVGGRNNEKLFF | TGTGCCAGCAGCGTAGGAGGGAGAAACAATGAAAAACTGTTTTTT
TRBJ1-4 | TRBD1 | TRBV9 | CASSPRQGASANEKLFF | TGTGCCAGCAGCCCCCGACAGGGGGCGTCGGCTAATGAAAAACTGTTTTTT
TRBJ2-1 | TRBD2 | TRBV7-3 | CASSLLGAGDEQFF | TGTGCCAGCAGCTTACTAGGGGCGGGAGATGAGCAGTTCTTC
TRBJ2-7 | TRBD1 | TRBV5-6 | CASGILSGQGVHEQYF | TGTGCCAGCGGGATCCTGTCGGGACAGGGGGTCCACGAGCAGTACTTC
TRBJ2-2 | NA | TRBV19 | CASSMNRETTGELFF | TGTGCCAGTAGTATGAACCGGGAGACCACCGGGGAGCTGTTTTTT
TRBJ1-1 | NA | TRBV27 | CASSEQGNTEAFF | TGTGCCAGCAGTGAACAGGGTAACACTGAAGCTTTCTTT
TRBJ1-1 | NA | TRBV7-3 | CASSFIRQERDTEAFF | TGTGCCAGCAGCTTTATTCGACAGGAGAGGGACACTGAAGCTTTCTTT
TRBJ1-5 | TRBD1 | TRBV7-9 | CASSLALDRVSNQPQHF | TGTGCCAGCAGCTTAGCTCTGGACAGGGTTAGCAATCAGCCCCAGCATTTT
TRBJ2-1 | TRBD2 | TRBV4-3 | CASSHNLAGGLLSRGEQFF | TGCGCCAGCAGCCATAACCTAGCGGGAGGTTTGCTCTCTAGGGGTGAGCAGTTCTTC